The present T cell receptor (beta chain) was sequenced within a study of T cells in tuberculosis. The data were produced by immunoSEQ multiplex PCR, yet TCRdb's version contains in-frame clones alone and is incomplete. Of approximately 28,000 clones listed, over 85% are singletons. Concerning this clone: The target antigen is unknown.

Study outcomes and limitations: Classification accuracy was about 85% (AUROC over 0.85) with the GMM-specific repertoire.

The V segment lost 3 bases and the J segment 5 bases; nucleotides outside the gene matches: 6. CDR1 is LGHNT and CDR2 is FRNRAP in the germline V gene. CDR3 length: 15 residues. Input material: PBMCs. The chain employs TRBV12-5 and TRBJ2-2; TRBD2 matches 7 bases. This clonotype was sampled from a donor aged 10-29 years with latent tuberculosis or without tuberculosis infection. The CDR3 sequence is CASGFQTGGTGELFF. The CDR3 region has the DNA TGTGCTAGTGGTTTCCAAACGGGAGGTACCGGGGAGCTGTTTTTT.